These T cell receptor beta chains were read from a single sample in a study of T-cell reconstitution after alpha-beta-depleted transplantation in children. MiXCR was run by TCRdb on the PCR reads, yielding one entry per CDR3 protein. Of about 310,000 distinct CDR3 sequences listed, around 25% are singletons. Source: PBMCs, mostly from graft donor cells, taken 180 days after TCRalphabeta/CD19-depleted stem cell transplant. Receptors were obtained from a male patient aged 5 to 17 who had a stem cell transplant for acute lymphoblastic leukemia, so the T cells may come from the graft donor. CDR3s include the opening cysteine and the closing phenylalanine or tryptophan.

j_call v_call cdr3_aa
TRBJ2-2 TRBV7-3 CASSFRPTGTRLTGELFF
TRBJ1-4 TRBV6-1 CASSEAVDSAVLYEKLFF
TRBJ2-5 TRBV5-1 CASSLEPGRRETQYF
TRBJ2-7 TRBV6-2/TRBV6-3 CATITGPSGRHSYEQYF
TRBJ2-1 TRBV14 CASSQDRTLSSYNEQFF
TRBJ2-7 TRBV23-1 CASSQPDPSESYEQYF
TRBJ2-3 TRBV7-8 CASSLGLSSSTDTQYF
TRBJ1-1 TRBV2 CASSEADVRANTEAFF
TRBJ2-7 TRBV5-1 CASSWTGTTSYEQYF
TRBJ2-7 TRBV7-9 CASSFVSGEQYF
TRBJ2-2 TRBV5-1 CASSLEMWWNTGELFF
TRBJ1-1 TRBV12-3/TRBV12-4 CASSGGTAFF
TRBJ2-3 TRBV7-2 CASSPRPKGRTDTQYF
TRBJ1-5 TRBV12-3/TRBV12-4 CASSSHAHSNQPQHF
TRBJ2-3 TRBV24-1 CATSDSGQDRDTQYF
TRBJ2-3 TRBV5-1 CASSLNILAGSTDTQYF
TRBJ1-2 TRBV12-3/TRBV12-4 CASCTLTGFGTTNYGYTF
TRBJ2-1 TRBV5-1 CASSLPSGSSYNEQFF
TRBJ2-5 TRBV29-1 CSVERGPQETQYF